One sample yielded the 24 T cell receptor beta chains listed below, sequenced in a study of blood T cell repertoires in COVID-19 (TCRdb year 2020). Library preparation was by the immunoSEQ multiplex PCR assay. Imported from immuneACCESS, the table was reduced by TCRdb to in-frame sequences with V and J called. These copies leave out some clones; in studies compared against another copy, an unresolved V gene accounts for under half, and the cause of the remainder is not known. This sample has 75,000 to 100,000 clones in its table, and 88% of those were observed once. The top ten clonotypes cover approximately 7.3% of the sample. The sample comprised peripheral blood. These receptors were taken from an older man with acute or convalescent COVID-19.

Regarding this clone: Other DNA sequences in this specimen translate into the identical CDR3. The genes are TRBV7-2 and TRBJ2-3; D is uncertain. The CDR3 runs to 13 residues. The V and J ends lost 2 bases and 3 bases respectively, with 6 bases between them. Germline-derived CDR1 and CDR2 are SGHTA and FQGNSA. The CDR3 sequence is CASSLPGTDTQYF. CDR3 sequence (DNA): TGTGCCAGCAGCTTACCCGGGACAGATACGCAGTATTTT.

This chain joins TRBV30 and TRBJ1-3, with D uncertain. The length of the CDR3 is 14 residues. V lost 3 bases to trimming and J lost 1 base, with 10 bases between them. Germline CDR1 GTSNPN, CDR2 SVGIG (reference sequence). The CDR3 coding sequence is TGTGCCTGGAGGGCCCTACAGTCTGGAAACACCATATATTTT. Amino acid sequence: CAWRALQSGNTIYF.

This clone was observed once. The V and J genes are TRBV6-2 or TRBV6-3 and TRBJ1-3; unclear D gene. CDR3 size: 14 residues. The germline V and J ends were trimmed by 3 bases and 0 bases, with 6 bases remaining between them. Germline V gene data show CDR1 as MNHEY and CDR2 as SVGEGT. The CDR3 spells CASSYGGSGNTIYF. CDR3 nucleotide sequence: TGTGCCAGCAGTTATGGAGGCTCTGGAAACACCATATATTTT.

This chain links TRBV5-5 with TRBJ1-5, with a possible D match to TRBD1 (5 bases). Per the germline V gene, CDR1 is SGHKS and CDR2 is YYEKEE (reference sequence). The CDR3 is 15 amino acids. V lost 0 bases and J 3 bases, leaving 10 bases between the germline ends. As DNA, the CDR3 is TGTGCCAGCAGCTTGGATGCCAGGGTCAATCAGCCCCAGCATTTT. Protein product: CASSLDARVNQPQHF.

The CDR3 coding sequence is TGTGCCAGCAGCTCCCCACGGTTCCTGCAGGGGGCGGGAGAAAAACTGTTTTTT. Protein: CASSSPRFLQGAGEKLFF. The J gene is TRBJ1-4, the V gene TRBV9; 8 bases agree with TRBD1. The CDR3 is 18 amino acids. Germline V CDR1 and CDR2: SGDLS, YYNGEE. The V gene end was trimmed by 4 bases and the J gene end by 8 bases; junction bases not matched to a gene: 19.

CDR3 sequence reads: CAISPDRAQPQHF. The DNA of the CDR3 is TGTGCCATCAGCCCCGACAGGGCCCAGCCCCAGCATTTT. The gene calls are TRBV10-3 and TRBJ1-5; 7 nucleotides line up with TRBD1. The V segment lost 6 bases and the J segment 7 bases; nucleotides outside the gene matches: 6. Germline CDR1 and CDR2: ENHRY and SYGVKD. This CDR3 has 13 amino acids.

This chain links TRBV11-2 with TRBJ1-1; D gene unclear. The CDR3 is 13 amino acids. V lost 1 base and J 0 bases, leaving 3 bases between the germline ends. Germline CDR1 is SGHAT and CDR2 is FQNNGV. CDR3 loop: CASSLAMNTEAFF. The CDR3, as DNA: TGTGCCAGCAGCTTAGCTATGAACACTGAAGCTTTCTTT.

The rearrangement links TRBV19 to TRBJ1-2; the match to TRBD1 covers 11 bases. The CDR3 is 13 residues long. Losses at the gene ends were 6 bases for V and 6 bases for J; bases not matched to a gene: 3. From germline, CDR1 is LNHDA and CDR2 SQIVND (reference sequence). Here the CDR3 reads CASRDRGRDGYTF. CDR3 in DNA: TGTGCCAGTAGGGACAGGGGGCGTGATGGCTACACCTTC. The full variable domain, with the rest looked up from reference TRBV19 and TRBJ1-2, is DGGITQSPKYLFRKEGQNVTLSCEQNLNHDAMYWYRQDPGQGLRLIYYSQIVNDFQKGDIAEGYSVSREKKESFPLTVTSAQKNPTAFYLCASRDRGRDGYTFGSGTRLTVV.

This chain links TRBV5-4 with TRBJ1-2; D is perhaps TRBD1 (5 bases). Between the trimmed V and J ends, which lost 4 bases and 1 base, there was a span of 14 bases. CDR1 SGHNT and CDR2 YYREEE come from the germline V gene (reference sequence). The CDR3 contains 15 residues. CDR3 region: CASSPQQGLNYGYTF. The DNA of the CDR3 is TGTGCCAGCAGCCCGCAGCAGGGACTTAACTATGGCTACACCTTC.

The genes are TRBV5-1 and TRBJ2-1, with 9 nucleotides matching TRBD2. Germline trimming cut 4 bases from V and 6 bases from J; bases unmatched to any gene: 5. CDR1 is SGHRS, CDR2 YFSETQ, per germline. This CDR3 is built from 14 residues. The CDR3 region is CASSSGRKGNEQFF. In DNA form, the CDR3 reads TGCGCCAGCAGCAGCGGGAGGAAGGGCAATGAGCAGTTCTTC.

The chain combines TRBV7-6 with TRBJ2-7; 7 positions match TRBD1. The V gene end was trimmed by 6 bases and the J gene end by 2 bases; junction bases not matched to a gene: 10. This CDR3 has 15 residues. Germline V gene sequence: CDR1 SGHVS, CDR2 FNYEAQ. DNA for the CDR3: TGTGCCAGCAGTCCAAGACAGGGTGTCACCTACGAGCAGTACTTC. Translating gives CASSPRQGVTYEQYF. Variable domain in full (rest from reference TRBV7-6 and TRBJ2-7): GAGVSQSPRYKVTKRGQDVALRCDPISGHVSLYWYRQALGQGPEFLTYFNYEAQQDKSGLPNDRFSAERPEGSISTLTIQRTEQRDSAMYRCASSPRQGVTYEQYFGPGTRLTVT.

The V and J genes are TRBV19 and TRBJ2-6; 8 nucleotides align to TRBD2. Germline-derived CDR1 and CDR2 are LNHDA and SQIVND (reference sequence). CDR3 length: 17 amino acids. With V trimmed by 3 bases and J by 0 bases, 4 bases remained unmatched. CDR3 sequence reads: CASSIPGGSSGANVLTF. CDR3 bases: TGTGCCAGTAGTATCCCGGGGGGGAGCTCTGGGGCCAACGTCCTGACTTTC. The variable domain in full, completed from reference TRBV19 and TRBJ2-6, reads DGGITQSPKYLFRKEGQNVTLSCEQNLNHDAMYWYRQDPGQGLRLIYYSQIVNDFQKGDIAEGYSVSREKKESFPLTVTSAQKNPTAFYLCASSIPGGSSGANVLTFGAGSRLTVL.

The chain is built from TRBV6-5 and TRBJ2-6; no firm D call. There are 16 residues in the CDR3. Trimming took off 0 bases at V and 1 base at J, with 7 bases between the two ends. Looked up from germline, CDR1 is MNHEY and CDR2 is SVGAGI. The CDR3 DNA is TGTGCCAGCAGTTACTCGCGGAGATCTGGGGCCAACGTCCTGACTTTC. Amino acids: CASSYSRRSGANVLTF.

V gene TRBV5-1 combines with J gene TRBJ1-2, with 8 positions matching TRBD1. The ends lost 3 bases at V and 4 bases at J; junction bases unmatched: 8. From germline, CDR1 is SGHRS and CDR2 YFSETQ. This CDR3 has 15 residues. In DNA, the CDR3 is TGCGCCAGCAGCTCCTTGACAGGGGCCCCCTATGGCTACACCTTC. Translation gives CASSSLTGAPYGYTF. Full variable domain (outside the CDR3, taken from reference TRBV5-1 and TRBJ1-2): KAGVTQTPRYLIKTRGQQVTLSCSPISGHRSVSWYQQTPGQGLQFLFEYFSETQRNKGNFPGRFSGRQFSNSRSEMNVSTLELGDSALYLCASSSLTGAPYGYTFGSGTRLTVV.

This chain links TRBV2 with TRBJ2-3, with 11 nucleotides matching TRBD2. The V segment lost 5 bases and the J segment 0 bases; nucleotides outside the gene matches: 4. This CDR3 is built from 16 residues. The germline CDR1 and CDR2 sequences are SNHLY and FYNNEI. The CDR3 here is CASSYGTSGSTDTQYF. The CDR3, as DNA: TGTGCCAGCAGTTACGGGACTAGCGGTAGCACAGATACGCAGTATTTT. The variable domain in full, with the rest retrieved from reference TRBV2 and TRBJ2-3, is EPEVTQTPSHQVTQMGQEVILRCVPISNHLYFYWYRQILGQKVEFLVSFYNNEISEKSEIFDDQFSVERPDGSNFTLKIRSTKLEDSAMYFCASSYGTSGSTDTQYFGPGTRLTVL.

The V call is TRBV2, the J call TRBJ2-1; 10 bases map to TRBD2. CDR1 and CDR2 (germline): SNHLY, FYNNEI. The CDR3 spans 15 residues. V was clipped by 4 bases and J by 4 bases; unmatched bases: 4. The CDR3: CASSGETSGYNEQFF. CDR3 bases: TGTGCCAGCAGTGGGGAGACTAGCGGGTACAATGAGCAGTTCTTC.

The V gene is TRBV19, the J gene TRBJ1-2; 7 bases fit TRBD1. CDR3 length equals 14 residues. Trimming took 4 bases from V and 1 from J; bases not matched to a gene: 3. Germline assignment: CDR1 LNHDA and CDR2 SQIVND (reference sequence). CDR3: CASSRDSLNYGYTF. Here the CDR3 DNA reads TGTGCCAGTAGTAGGGACAGTCTTAACTATGGCTACACCTTC.

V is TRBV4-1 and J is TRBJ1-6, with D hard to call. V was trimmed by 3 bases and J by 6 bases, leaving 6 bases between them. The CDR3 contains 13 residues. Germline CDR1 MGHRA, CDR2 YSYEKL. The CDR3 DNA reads TGCGCCAGCAGCCAGGAGATTAATTCACCCCTCCACTTT. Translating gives CASSQEINSPLHF.

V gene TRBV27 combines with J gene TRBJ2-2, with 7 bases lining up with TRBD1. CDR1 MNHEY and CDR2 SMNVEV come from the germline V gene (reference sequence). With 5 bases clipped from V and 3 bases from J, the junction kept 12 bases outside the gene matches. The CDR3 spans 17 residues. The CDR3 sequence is CASSIGTVFYDTGELFF. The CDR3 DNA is TGTGCCAGCAGTATTGGGACAGTTTTTTACGACACCGGGGAGCTGTTTTTT.

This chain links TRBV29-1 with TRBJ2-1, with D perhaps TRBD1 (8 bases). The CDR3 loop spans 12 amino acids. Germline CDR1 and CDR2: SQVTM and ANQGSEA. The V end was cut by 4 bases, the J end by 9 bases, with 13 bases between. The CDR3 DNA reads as TGCAGCGTTGTGACAGGGGAGGGTGAGCAGTTCTTC. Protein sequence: CSVVTGEGEQFF.

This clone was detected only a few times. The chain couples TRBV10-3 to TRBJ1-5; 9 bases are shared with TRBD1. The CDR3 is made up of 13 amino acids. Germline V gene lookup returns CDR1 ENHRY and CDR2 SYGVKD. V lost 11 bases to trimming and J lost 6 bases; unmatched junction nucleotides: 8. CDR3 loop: CAAGGQGSQPQHF. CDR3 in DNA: TGTGCCGCCGGGGGACAGGGCAGTCAGCCCCAGCATTTT.

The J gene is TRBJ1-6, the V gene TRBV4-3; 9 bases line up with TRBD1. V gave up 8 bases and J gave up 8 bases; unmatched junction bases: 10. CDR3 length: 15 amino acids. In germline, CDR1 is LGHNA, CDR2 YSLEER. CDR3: CASGLYRGLDSPLHF. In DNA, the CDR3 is TGCGCCAGCGGGTTGTACAGGGGGCTTGATTCACCCCTCCACTTT.

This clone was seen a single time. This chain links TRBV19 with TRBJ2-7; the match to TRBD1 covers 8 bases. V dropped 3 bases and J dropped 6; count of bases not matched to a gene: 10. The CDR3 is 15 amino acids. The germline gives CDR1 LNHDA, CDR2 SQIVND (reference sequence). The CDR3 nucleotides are TGTGCCAGTAGTATTTGGTCGCAGGGGGCAATCGAGCAGTACTTC. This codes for CASSIWSQGAIEQYF.

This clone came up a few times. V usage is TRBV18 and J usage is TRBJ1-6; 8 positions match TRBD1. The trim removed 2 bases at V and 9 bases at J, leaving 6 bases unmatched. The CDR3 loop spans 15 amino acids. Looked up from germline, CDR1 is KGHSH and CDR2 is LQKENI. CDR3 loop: CASSPDRGKGSPLHF. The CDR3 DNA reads TGTGCCAGCTCACCAGACAGGGGTAAGGGTTCACCCCTCCACTTT.